The 14 T cell receptor beta chains listed next were all sequenced from one sample in a study of control samples from healthy donors and cancer patients. Using immunoSEQ multiplex PCR, the repertoire was profiled, and TCRdb retains in-frame clones only, with some absent. The data hold about 140,000 clones, with approximately 94% observed a single time. Specimen: blood. The receptors originated from a middle-aged man in good health.

The genes are TRBV5-1 and TRBJ1-1; D ambiguous. The V gene's germline CDR1 is SGHRS and CDR2 YFSETQ. The CDR3 extends over 14 amino acids. The V end lost 1 base, the J end lost 0 bases, and 7 bases lay between the germline ends. The CDR3 loop is CASSLLDLNTEAFF. The CDR3 nucleotides read TGCGCCAGCAGCTTGTTGGACCTGAACACTGAAGCTTTCTTT.

The chain employs TRBV4-1 and TRBJ1-4; D is ambiguous. The germline CDR1 and CDR2 sequences are MGHRA and YSYEKL. This CDR3 comprises 14 residues. The germline V and J ends were trimmed by 1 base and 5 bases, with 8 bases remaining between them. Written as DNA, the CDR3 is TGCGCCAGCAGCCAAGGTTCTGTAAATGAAAAACTGTTTTTT. Its translation: CASSQGSVNEKLFF.

The J gene is TRBJ2-3, the V gene TRBV13; D is undetermined. V was shortened by 1 base and J by 4 bases, with 3 bases between the two germline ends. CDR1 and CDR2 from the germline V gene are PRHDT and FYEKMQ (reference sequence). The CDR3 length is 12 residues. Here the CDR3 DNA reads TGTGCCAGCAGCTTAGTTGCAGATACGCAGTATTTT. Residues: CASSLVADTQYF.

This clone was seen a handful of times. This chain connects TRBV28 to TRBJ1-5; TRBD1 aligns across 8 bases. Looked up from germline, CDR1 is MDHEN and CDR2 is SYDVKM. The CDR3 contains 14 residues. Trimming removed 4 bases from V and 3 bases from J; junction bases left unmatched: 2. The CDR3 sequence: CASSWDRNNQPQHF. CDR3 coding DNA: TGTGCCAGCAGTTGGGACAGGAACAATCAGCCCCAGCATTTT.

The chain employs TRBV28 and TRBJ1-2, with unresolved D. V was clipped by 3 bases and J by 7 bases, with 6 bases between them. From germline, CDR1 is MDHEN and CDR2 SYDVKM. The CDR3 has 11 amino acids. The CDR3 coding sequence is TGTGCCAGCAGTTTTTACTTTGGCTACACCTTC. It encodes CASSFYFGYTF.

V and J are TRBV7-9 and TRBJ1-4; maybe TRBD1 (5 bases). This CDR3 comprises 15 residues. Germline loops: CDR1 SEHNR, CDR2 FQNEAQ (reference sequence). V lost 3 bases and J 4 bases, leaving 12 bases between the germline ends. CDR3 nucleotides: TGTGCCAGCAGCTTCGGACAAGAGCTTAATGAAAAACTGTTTTTT. As protein: CASSFGQELNEKLFF.

This rearrangement joins TRBV27 to TRBJ2-7, with 8 bases fitting TRBD1. The CDR3 has 15 residues. In germline, CDR1 is MNHEY, CDR2 SMNVEV (reference sequence). Unmatched junction bases numbered 6, after V lost 0 bases and J lost 5 bases. The CDR3 nucleotides read TGTGCCAGCAGTTTATCTCCCAGGGGGCACGACGAGCAGTACTTC. Its translation is CASSLSPRGHDEQYF.

This rearrangement joins TRBV20-1 to TRBJ1-2, with no clear D. Germline CDR1 DFQATT, CDR2 SNEGSKA (reference sequence). The CDR3 contains 11 residues. This CDR3 is CRCPSGGGYTF. The CDR3, as DNA: TGCAGGTGCCCGTCGGGAGGGGGCTACACCTTC.

The CDR3 nucleotides read TGTGCCAGCAGCTTCGGGGGGCTACAAGAGACCCAGTACTTC. Translation gives CASSFGGLQETQYF. The chain joins TRBV7-3 to TRBJ2-5, with D possibly TRBD2 on 7 matching bases. From germline, CDR1 is SGHTA and CDR2 FQGTGA. The V end lost 3 bases, the J end lost 2 bases, and 10 bases lay between the germline ends. CDR3 length: 14 amino acids.

This chain uses TRBV6-1 with TRBJ1-5, with 8 bases fitting TRBD1. Germline CDR1 is MNHNS and CDR2 is SASEGT. Trimming removed 4 bases from V and 0 bases from J; junction bases left unmatched: 8. CDR3 length equals 17 residues. The CDR3 DNA follows: TGTGCCAGCAGTGCGATTACAGGGGGTTATAGCAATCAGCCCCAGCATTTT. Residues: CASSAITGGYSNQPQHF.

This clone occurred once. V and J are TRBV6-6 and TRBJ1-1; D gene uncertain. V gave up 6 bases and J gave up 3 bases, with 5 bases separating them. Germline lookup yields CDR1 MNHNY and CDR2 SVGAGI (reference sequence). There are 11 residues in the CDR3. The CDR3 reads CASSRDTEAFF. In DNA form, the CDR3 reads TGTGCCAGCAGCCGGGACACTGAAGCTTTCTTT.

The chain joins TRBV16 to TRBJ1-1, with D perhaps TRBD1 (5 bases). CDR1 KGHSY and CDR2 FQNENV come from the germline V gene. The CDR3 loop spans 15 amino acids. V shed 3 bases and J shed 0 bases, with 11 bases lying between them. The CDR3 region has the DNA TGTGCCAGCAGCCATTCAGGGTTCATGAACACTGAAGCTTTCTTT. It specifies CASSHSGFMNTEAFF.

In this sample, this clone turned up once. The chain recombines TRBV4-1 with TRBJ1-4, with no clear D. Germline CDR1 reads MGHRA; CDR2 reads YSYEKL. The CDR3 is made up of 14 amino acids. Deletions cut 5 bases from V and 7 bases from J, with 14 bases between. CDR3 in amino acids: CASSFGYGGEKLFF. The CDR3, as DNA: TGCGCCAGCAGCTTCGGTTACGGAGGTGAAAAACTGTTTTTT.

The rearrangement uses TRBV10-3 and TRBJ1-4; D uncertain. V shed 3 bases and J shed 0 bases, with 8 bases lying between them. The CDR3 contains 15 residues. Germline V lookup: CDR1 ENHRY, CDR2 SYGVKD. Here the CDR3 reads CAISDRGPTNEKLFF. DNA of the CDR3: TGTGCCATCAGTGACCGGGGTCCAACTAATGAAAAACTGTTTTTT.